This T cell receptor (beta chain) was found in a study of blood T cell repertoires in COVID-19. Sequencing used immunoSEQ multiplex PCR; TCRdb keeps in-frame clones, though not all of them. The sample holds 270,000 or so clones, 85% seen once. V shed 4 bases, J shed 3 bases, and the junction held 9 bases outside the gene matches. CDR3 length equals 16 residues. Germline loops: CDR1 ENHRY, CDR2 SYGVKD. The TCR sequence derives from a human donor in a cohort sampled during active COVID-19. This chain uses TRBV10-3 with TRBJ2-7, with TRBD1 matching 10 bases. The specimen sequenced was peripheral blood. The CDR3 DNA sequence: TGTGCCATCAGTGCGGGGACAGGGGAAAGCTACTACGAGCAGTACTTC. It specifies CAISAGTGESYYEQYF.